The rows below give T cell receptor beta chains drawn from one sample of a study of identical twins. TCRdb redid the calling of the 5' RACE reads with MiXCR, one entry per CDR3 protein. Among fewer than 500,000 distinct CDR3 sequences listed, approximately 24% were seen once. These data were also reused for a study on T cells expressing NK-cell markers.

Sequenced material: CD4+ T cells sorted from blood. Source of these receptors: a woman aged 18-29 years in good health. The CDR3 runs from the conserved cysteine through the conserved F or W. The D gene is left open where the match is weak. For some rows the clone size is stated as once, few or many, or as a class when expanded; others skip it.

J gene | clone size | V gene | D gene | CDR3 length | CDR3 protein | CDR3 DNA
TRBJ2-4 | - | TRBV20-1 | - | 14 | CSAPLWGSQNIQYF | TGCAGTGCTCCCCTCTGGGGTAGCCAAAACATTCAGTACTTC
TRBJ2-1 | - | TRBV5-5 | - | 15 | CASSFQGQPYNEQFF | TGTGCCAGCAGCTTCCAAGGACAGCCATACAATGAGCAGTTCTTC
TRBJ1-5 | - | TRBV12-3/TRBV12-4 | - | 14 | CASSYQQGNQPQHF | TGTGCCAGCAGTTATCAACAGGGAAATCAGCCCCAGCATTTT
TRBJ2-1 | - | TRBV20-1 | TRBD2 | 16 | CSARGLAGGEYNEQFF | TGCAGTGCTAGGGGACTAGCGGGGGGGGAATACAATGAGCAGTTCTTC
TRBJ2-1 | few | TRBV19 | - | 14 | CASSMTLTVSLQFF | TGTGCCAGTAGTATGACTCTTACAGTCAGCCTCCAGTTCTTC
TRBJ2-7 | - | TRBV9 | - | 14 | CASSARSYAYEQYF | TGTGCCAGCAGCGCCCGGTCCTACGCCTACGAGCAGTACTTC
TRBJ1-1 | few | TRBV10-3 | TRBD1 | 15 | CAISESRQGSTEAFF | TGTGCCATCAGTGAGTCGAGACAGGGGAGCACTGAAGCTTTCTTT
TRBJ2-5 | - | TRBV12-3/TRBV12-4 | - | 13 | CASSPTTQETQYF | TGTGCCAGCAGCCCCACGACCCAAGAGACCCAGTACTTC
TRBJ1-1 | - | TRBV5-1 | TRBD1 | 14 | CASSLAGTGTEAFF | TGCGCCAGCAGCTTGGCCGGGACAGGGACTGAAGCTTTCTTT
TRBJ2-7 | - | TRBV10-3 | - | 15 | CANSAHREGGYEQYF | TGTGCCAACTCTGCGCACAGGGAGGGAGGGTACGAGCAGTACTTC
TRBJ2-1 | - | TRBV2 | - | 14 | CASSVSPPPSEQFF | TGTGCCAGCAGTGTCTCCCCACCTCCGAGTGAGCAGTTCTTC
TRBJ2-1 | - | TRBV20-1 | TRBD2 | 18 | CSARDLFVSGPSYNEQFF | TGCAGTGCTAGAGATCTCTTCGTTAGCGGGCCCTCCTACAATGAGCAGTTCTTC
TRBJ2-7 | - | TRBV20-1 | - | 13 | CSAHPTRGYEQYF | TGCAGCGCTCATCCAACACGGGGTTACGAGCAGTACTTC
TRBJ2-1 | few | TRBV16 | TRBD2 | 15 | CASTPSGGVYNEQFF | TGTGCCAGCACACCTAGCGGGGGGGTCTACAATGAGCAGTTCTTC